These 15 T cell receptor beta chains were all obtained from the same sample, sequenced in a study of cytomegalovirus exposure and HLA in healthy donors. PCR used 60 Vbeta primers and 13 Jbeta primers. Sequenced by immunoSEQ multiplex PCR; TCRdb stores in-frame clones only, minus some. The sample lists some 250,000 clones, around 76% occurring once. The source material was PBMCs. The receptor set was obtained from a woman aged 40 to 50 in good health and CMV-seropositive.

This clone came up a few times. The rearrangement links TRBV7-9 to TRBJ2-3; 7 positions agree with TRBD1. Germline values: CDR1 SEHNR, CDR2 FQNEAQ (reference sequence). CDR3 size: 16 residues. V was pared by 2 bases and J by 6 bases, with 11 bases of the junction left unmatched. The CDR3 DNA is TGTGCCAGCAGCTTAACGAGGGGGCCACGGGCCGATACGCAGTATTTT. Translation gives CASSLTRGPRADTQYF.

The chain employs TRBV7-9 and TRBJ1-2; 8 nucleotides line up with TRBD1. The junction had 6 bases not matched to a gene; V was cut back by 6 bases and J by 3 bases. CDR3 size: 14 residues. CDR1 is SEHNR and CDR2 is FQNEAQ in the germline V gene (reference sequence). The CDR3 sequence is CASSGQGRDYGYTF. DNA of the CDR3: TGTGCCAGCAGTGGACAGGGACGAGACTATGGCTACACCTTC.

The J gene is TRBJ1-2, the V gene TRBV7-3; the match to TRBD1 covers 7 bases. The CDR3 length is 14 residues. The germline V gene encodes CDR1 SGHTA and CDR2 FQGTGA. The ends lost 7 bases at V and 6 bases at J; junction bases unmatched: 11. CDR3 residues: CASNETGTVHGYTF. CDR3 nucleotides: TGTGCCAGCAACGAAACGGGGACAGTCCATGGCTACACCTTC.

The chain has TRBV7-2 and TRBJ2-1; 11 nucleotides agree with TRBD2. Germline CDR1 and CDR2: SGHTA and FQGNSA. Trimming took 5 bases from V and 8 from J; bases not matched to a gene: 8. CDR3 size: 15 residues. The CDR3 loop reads CASSRIAGGRDEQFF. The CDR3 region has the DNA TGTGCCAGCAGCCGCATAGCGGGAGGGCGCGATGAGCAGTTCTTC.

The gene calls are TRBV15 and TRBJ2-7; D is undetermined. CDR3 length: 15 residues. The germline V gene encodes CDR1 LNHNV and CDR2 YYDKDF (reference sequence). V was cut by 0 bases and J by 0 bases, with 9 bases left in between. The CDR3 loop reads CATSREVRSSYEQYF. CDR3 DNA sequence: TGTGCCACCAGCAGAGAGGTGAGGAGCTCCTACGAGCAGTACTTC.

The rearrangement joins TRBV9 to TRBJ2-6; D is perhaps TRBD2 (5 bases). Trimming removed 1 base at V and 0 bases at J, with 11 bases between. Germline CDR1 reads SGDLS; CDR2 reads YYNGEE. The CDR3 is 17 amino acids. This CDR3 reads CASSVLAGVSGANVLTF. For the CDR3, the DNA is TGTGCCAGCAGCGTATTAGCCGGGGTCTCTGGGGCCAACGTCCTGACTTTC.

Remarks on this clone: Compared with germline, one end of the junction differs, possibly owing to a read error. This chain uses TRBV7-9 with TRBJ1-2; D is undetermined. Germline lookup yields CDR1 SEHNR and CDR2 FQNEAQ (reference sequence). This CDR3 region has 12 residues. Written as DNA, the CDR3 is TGTTCCAGCAGCCCCGTCAACTATGGCTACACCTTC. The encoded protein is CSSSPVNYGYTF.

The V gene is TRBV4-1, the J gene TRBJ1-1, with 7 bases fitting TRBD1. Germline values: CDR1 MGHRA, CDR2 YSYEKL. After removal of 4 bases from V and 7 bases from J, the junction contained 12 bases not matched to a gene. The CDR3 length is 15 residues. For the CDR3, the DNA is TGCGCCAGCAGCCGGACTTCGGGGGACAGCCGTGAAGCTTTCTTT. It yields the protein CASSRTSGDSREAFF.

CDR3: CASSIGVGTAGANVLTF. The DNA for the CDR3 is TGTGCCAGTAGTATAGGGGTGGGGACAGCTGGGGCCAACGTCCTGACTTTC. This sequence joins TRBV19 and TRBJ2-6, with 7 nucleotides matching TRBD1. V lost 1 base and J lost 2; bases outside the gene matches: 5. The V gene's germline CDR1 is LNHDA and CDR2 SQIVND (reference sequence). CDR3 length equals 17 residues.

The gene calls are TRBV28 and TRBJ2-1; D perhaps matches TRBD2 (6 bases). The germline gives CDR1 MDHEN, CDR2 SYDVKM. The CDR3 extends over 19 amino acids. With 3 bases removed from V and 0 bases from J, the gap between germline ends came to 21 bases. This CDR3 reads CASSLFLSSGGFSYNEQFF. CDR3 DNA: TGTGCCAGCAGTTTGTTCTTATCCTCTGGGGGGTTCTCCTACAATGAGCAGTTCTTC. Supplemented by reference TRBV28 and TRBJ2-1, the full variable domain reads DVKVTQSSRYLVKRTGEKVFLECVQDMDHENMFWYRQDPGLGLRLIYFSYDVKMKEKGDIPEGYSVSREKKERFSLILESASTNQTSMYLCASSLFLSSGGFSYNEQFFGPGTRLTVL.

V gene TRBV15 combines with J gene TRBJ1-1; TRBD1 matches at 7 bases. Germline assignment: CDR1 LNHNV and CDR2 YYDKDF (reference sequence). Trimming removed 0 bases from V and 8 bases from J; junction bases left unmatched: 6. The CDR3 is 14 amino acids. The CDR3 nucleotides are TGTGCCACCAGCAGAGATCGGCAGGGGGGAGAAGCTTTCTTT. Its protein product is CATSRDRQGGEAFF.

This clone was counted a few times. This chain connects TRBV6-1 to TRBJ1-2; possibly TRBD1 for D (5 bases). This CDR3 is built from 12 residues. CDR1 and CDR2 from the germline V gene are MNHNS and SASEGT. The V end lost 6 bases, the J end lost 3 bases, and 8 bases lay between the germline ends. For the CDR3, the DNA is TGTGCCAGCAGCCAAGGGGACTATGGCTACACCTTC. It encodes CASSQGDYGYTF.

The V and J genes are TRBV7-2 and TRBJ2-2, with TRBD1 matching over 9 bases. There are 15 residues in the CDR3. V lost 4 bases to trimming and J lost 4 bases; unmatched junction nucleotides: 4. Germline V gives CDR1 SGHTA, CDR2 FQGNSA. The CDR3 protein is CASSSPDRGTGELFF. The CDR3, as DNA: TGTGCCAGCAGCTCCCCGGACAGGGGCACCGGGGAGCTGTTTTTT.

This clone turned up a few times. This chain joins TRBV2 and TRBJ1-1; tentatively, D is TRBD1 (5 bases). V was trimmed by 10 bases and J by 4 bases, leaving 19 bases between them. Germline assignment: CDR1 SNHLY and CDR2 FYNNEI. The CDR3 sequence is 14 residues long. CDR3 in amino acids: CATPSGQRGTEAFF. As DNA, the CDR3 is TGTGCCACCCCCTCTGGACAAAGGGGCACTGAAGCTTTCTTT.

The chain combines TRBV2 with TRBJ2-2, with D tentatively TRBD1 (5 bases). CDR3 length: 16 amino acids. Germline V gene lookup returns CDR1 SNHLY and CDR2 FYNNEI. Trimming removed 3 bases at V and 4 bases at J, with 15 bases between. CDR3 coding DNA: TGTGCCAGCAGTGATAGAAGGGGCCGGAGCACCGGGGAGCTGTTTTTT. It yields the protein CASSDRRGRSTGELFF.